The clone carrying this T cell receptor beta chain has a handful of counts. Its cognate antigen is unknown. Both TCR beta VDJ combination and CDR3 sequence profiling were carried out. Genomic DNA was the template for this profiling. TCRdb re-called the reads with MiXCR, one entry per CDR3 protein. The data hold 200,000 to 250,000 distinct CDR3 sequences, with 60% to 65% observed a single time. The data derive from a study of CD8+CD57+ T cells in acquired aplastic anemia. About the research overall: Isolated CD4+ and CD8+ cells, once sorted, yielded DNA averaging roughly 3.2 ug. Researchers reported that healthy donors averaged about 9.8 million reads for CD4+ cells.

Overall study results and limits: The CD8+ Simpson's diversity of patients and controls was not significantly different. It was found that 25 to 35 CD8+ CDR3 sequences were shared between patients and controls.

The CDR3 contains 14 residues. Trimming removed 0 bases from V and 6 bases from J, with 13 bases in between. Germline assignment: CDR1 SGHDT and CDR2 YYEEEE. The TCR originated in a human donor in good health. Input material: sorted CD4+, CD8+, or CD8+CD57+ T cells (not recorded which) from PBMCs. This chain uses TRBV5-6 with TRBJ2-7; D not certain. For the CDR3, the DNA is TGTGCCAGCAGCTTGGCCGCAGATCCTTTCGAGCAGTACTTC. Translation: CASSLAADPFEQYF.